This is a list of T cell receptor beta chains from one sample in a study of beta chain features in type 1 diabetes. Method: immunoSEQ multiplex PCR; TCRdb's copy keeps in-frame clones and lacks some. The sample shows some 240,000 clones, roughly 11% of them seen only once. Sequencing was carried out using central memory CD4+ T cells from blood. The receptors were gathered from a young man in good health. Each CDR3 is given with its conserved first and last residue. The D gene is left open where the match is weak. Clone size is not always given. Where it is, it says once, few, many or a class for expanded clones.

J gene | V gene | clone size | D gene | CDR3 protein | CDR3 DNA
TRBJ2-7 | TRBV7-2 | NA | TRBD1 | CASSLGQGMGLEQYF | TGTGCCAGCAGCTTAGGACAGGGGATGGGCCTCGAGCAGTACTTC
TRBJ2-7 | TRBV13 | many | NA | CASSLVGITYEQYF | TGTGCCAGCAGCTTAGTCGGGATTACCTACGAGCAGTACTTC
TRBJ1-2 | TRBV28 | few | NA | CASSPRWGGYTF | TGTGCCAGCAGCCCCCGGTGGGGTGGCTACACCTTC
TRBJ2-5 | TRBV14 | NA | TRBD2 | CASSQDTSGRETQYF | TGTGCCAGCAGCCAAGACACTAGCGGGAGAGAGACCCAGTACTTC
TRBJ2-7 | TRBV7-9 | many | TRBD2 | CASSLDILAEYEQYF | TGTGCCAGCAGCTTAGATATACTAGCGGAGTACGAGCAGTACTTC
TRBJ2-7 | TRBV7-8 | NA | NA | CASSALRHEQYF | TGTGCCAGCAGCGCCCTTCGCCACGAGCAGTACTTC
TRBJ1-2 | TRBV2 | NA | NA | CASSEGGNYGYTF | TGTGCCAGCAGTGAAGGGGGAAACTATGGCTACACCTTC
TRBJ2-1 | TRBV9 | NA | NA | CASSVVMSPGYNEQFF | TGTGCCAGCAGCGTAGTGATGTCCCCGGGCTACAATGAGCAGTTCTTC
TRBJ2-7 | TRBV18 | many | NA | CASSPDNEQYF | TGTGCCAGCTCACCAGACAACGAGCAGTACTTC
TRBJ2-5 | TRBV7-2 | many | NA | CASSFYQGETQYF | TGTGCCAGCAGCTTTTACCAGGGAGAGACCCAGTACTTC
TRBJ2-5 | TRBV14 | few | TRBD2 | CASSQETSEYQETQYF | TGTGCCAGCAGCCAAGAGACTAGCGAGTACCAAGAGACCCAGTACTTC
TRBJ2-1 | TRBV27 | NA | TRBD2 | CASRRGLAGAYNEQFF | TGTGCCAGCAGGAGAGGACTAGCGGGGGCCTACAATGAGCAGTTCTTC
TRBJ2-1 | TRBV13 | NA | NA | CASSHLTIPLGHEQFF | TGTGCCAGCAGCCACCTGACTATCCCCTTAGGGCATGAGCAGTTCTTC
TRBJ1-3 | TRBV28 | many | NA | CASSLGENTIYF | TGTGCCAGCAGTTTGGGAGAAAACACCATATATTTT
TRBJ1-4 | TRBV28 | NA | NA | CASSPGQFEKLFF | TGTGCCAGCAGCCCCGGACAGTTCGAAAAACTGTTTTTT
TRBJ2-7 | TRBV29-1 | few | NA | CSVLKLRGSSYEQYF | TGCAGCGTCCTAAAACTCAGGGGTAGCTCCTACGAGCAGTACTTC
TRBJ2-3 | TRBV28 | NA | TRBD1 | CASSNGQGVGADTQYF | TGTGCCAGCAGCAATGGACAGGGGGTTGGTGCAGATACGCAGTATTTT
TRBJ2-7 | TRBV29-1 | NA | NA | CSVTIHGGYEQYF | TGCAGCGTAACCATTCATGGTGGCTACGAGCAGTACTTC
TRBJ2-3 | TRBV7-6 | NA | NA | CASSLQAWGTDTQYF | TGTGCCAGCAGCCTACAGGCGTGGGGCACAGATACGCAGTATTTT
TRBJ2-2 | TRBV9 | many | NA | CASSVTQSGNTGELFF | TGTGCCAGCAGCGTAACGCAGTCGGGGAACACCGGGGAGCTGTTTTTT
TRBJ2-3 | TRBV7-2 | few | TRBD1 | CASSLATGVDTQYF | TGTGCCAGCAGCTTAGCGACAGGGGTAGATACGCAGTATTTT
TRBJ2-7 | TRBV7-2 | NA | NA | CASSLVSGSSYEQYF | TGTGCCAGCAGCTTAGTGAGCGGTAGCTCCTACGAGCAGTACTTC
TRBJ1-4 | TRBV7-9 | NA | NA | CASSVPGQGEKLFF | TGTGCCAGCAGCGTTCCGGGACAAGGTGAAAAACTGTTTTTT
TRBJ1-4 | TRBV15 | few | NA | CATSRDLGWDEKLFF | TGTGCCACCAGCAGAGATCTAGGCTGGGATGAAAAACTGTTTTTT
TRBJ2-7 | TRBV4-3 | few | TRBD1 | CASSQERGQGIYEQYF | TGCGCCAGCAGCCAAGAACGCGGACAGGGCATCTACGAGCAGTACTTC
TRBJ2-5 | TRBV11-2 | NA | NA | CASSLVPWSQETQYF | TGTGCCAGCAGCTTAGTCCCGTGGAGTCAGGAGACCCAGTACTTC
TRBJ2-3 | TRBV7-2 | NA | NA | CASSLSTSTDTQYF | TGTGCCAGCAGCTTGTCTACTAGCACAGATACGCAGTATTTT
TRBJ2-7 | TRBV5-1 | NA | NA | CASSLGTMLASYEQYF | TGCGCCAGCAGCTTGGGGACAATGCTAGCGAGCTACGAGCAGTACTTC
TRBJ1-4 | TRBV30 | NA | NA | CARVGRTNEKLFF | TGTGCGCGGGTCGGGCGGACTAATGAAAAACTGTTTTTT
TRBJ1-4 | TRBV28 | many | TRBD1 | CASSSTGLEEKLFF | TGTGCCAGCAGTTCGACAGGGTTGGAGGAAAAACTGTTTTTT
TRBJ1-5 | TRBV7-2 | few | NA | CASSFSVGSNQPQHF | TGTGCCAGCAGCTTTAGTGTCGGATCCAATCAGCCCCAGCATTTT
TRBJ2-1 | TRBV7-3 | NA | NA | CASSPSKGGVGNEQFF | TGTGCCAGCAGCCCCTCTAAGGGCGGGGTGGGGAATGAGCAGTTCTTC
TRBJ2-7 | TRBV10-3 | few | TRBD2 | CAISRTSGIEYEQYF | TGTGCCATCAGCCGGACTAGCGGCATTGAATACGAGCAGTACTTC
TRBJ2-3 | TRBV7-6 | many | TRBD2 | CASSSGLAGDTDTQYF | TGTGCCAGCAGCTCCGGACTAGCGGGAGACACAGATACGCAGTATTTT
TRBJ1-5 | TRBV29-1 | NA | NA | CSVAGGGNQPQHF | TGCAGCGTTGCGGGGGGGGGTAATCAGCCCCAGCATTTT
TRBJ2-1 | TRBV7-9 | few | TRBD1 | CASSTPPGTGGGYNEQFF | TGTGCCAGCAGCACACCCCCCGGGACAGGGGGTGGGTACAATGAGCAGTTCTTC
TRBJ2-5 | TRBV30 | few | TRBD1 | CAWSVLGAGGRETQYF | TGTGCCTGGAGTGTTCTGGGGGCAGGGGGACGGGAGACCCAGTACTTC
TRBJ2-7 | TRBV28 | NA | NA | CASSPRTPAAYEQYF | TGTGCCAGCAGTCCCCGGACCCCGGCGGCCTACGAGCAGTACTTC
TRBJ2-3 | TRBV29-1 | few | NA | CSASPSYTDTQYF | TGCAGCGCGTCCCCCTCCTACACAGATACGCAGTATTTT
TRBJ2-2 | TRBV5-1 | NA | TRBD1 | CASSGQGHTGELFF | TGCGCCAGCAGCGGACAGGGGCACACCGGGGAGCTGTTTTTT
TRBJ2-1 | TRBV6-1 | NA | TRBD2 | CASSVGLADSYNEQFF | TGTGCCAGCAGTGTTGGACTAGCGGATTCCTACAATGAGCAGTTCTTC
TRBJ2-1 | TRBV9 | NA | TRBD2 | CASSGESNNEQFF | TGTGCCAGTAGCGGGGAGAGTAACAATGAGCAGTTCTTC
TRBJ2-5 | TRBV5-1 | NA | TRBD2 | CASSAGLAEQETQYF | TGCGCCAGCAGCGCGGGACTAGCGGAACAAGAGACCCAGTACTTC
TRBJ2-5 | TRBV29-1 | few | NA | CSVTGGAGETQYF | TGCAGCGTGACGGGGGGCGCAGGGGAGACCCAGTACTTC
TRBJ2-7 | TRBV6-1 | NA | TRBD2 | CASRGLAGVHEQYF | TGTGCCAGCAGAGGACTAGCGGGAGTCCACGAGCAGTACTTC
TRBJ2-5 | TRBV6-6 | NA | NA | CASRLNGGPQETQYF | TGTGCCAGCAGACTTAATGGGGGGCCCCAAGAGACCCAGTACTTC
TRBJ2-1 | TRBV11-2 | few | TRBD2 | CASSLLPAGVNEQFF | TGTGCCAGCAGCTTGTTGCCAGCGGGAGTCAATGAGCAGTTCTTC